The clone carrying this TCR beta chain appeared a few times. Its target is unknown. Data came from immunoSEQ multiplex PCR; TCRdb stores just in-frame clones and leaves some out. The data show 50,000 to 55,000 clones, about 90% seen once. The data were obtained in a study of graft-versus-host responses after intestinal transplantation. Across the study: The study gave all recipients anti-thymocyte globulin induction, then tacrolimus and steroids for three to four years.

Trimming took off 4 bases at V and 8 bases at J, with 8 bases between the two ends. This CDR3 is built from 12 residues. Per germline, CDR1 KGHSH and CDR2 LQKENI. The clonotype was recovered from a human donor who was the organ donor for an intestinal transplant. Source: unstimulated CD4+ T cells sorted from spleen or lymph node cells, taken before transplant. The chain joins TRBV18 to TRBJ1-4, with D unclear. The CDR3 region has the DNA TGTGCCAGCTCACAGACAAGAGAAAAACTGTTTTTT. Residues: CASSQTREKLFF.